The 8 T cell receptor beta chains in this list originate from one sample, sequenced in a study of Graves' ophthalmopathy and Graves' hyperthyroidism. Researchers took RNA transcripts and amplified TCR beta CDR3 regions from them. First-round RT-PCR employed HTBI primers, with a second-round multiplex PCR after it. TCRdb redid the calling of the multiplex PCR reads with MiXCR, one entry per CDR3 protein. The top ten clones hold more than 2.5% of a sample with over 650,000 distinct CDR3 sequences, about two fifths of them seen once. Sequencing was performed on peripheral blood. These receptors originate from an adult man with Graves' ophthalmopathy.

The V gene is TRBV2, the J gene TRBJ1-5; TRBD1 matches at 7 bases. From germline, CDR1 is SNHLY and CDR2 FYNNEI. The CDR3 has 12 residues. In DNA, the CDR3 is TGTGCTAGACAGGGCTTGTCTCAGCCCCAGCATTTT. This sequence encodes CARQGLSQPQHF.

In its sample, this clonotype was seen many times. The chain uses TRBV24-1 and TRBJ1-2, with unresolved D. This CDR3 is built from 14 residues. Deletions cut 2 bases from V and 4 bases from J, with 10 bases between. The germline gives CDR1 KGHDR, CDR2 SFDVKD. Here the CDR3 reads CATSDSGRPYGYTF. CDR3 coding DNA: TGTGCCACCAGTGATTCAGGCAGGCCCTATGGCTACACCTTC.

This clonotype was detected many times. V gene TRBV6-5 combines with J gene TRBJ1-2; possibly TRBD1 for D (6 bases). The germline CDR1 and CDR2 sequences are MNHEY and SVGAGI. The ends were cut back, 2 bases at V and 2 bases at J, with 12 bases in the middle. This CDR3 spans 15 amino acids. CDR3 loop: CASSYRDTENYGYTF. DNA of the CDR3: TGTGCCAGCAGTTACCGGGACACGGAGAACTATGGCTACACCTTC.

Many counts were recorded for this clonotype. V and J are TRBV19 and TRBJ2-5, with 8 bases aligning to TRBD1. The CDR3 is 16 amino acids. Germline trimming cut 1 base from V and 4 bases from J; bases unmatched to any gene: 8. Germline V gives CDR1 LNHDA, CDR2 SQIVND (reference sequence). The CDR3 DNA follows: TGTGCCAGTAGTATAGGGACAGGGCAATATGCAGAGACCCAGTACTTC. It codes for CASSIGTGQYAETQYF. The variable domain in full, with the rest retrieved from reference TRBV19 and TRBJ2-5, is DGGITQSPKYLFRKEGQNVTLSCEQNLNHDAMYWYRQDPGQGLRLIYYSQIVNDFQKGDIAEGYSVSREKKESFPLTVTSAQKNPTAFYLCASSIGTGQYAETQYFGPGTRLLVL.

The chain employs TRBV12-3 or TRBV12-4 and TRBJ2-7; D is tentatively TRBD1 or TRBD2 (5 bases each). V dropped 6 bases and J dropped 5 bases, with 20 bases sitting between them. This CDR3 region has 15 residues. CDR3 nucleotide sequence: TGTGCCAGCAGCCCGAGGGGCGAAGGTCAGGACGAGCAGTACTTC. It codes for CASSPRGEGQDEQYF.

The sample holds many counts of this clonotype. The chain is built from TRBV9 and TRBJ2-6; D not resolved. Trimming removed 4 bases from V and 0 bases from J, with 8 bases in between. CDR3 length: 15 amino acids. Germline V gene data show CDR1 as SGDLS and CDR2 as YYNGEE. This CDR3 reads CASSPKTSGANVLTF. The CDR3 bases are TGTGCCAGCAGCCCGAAGACCTCTGGGGCCAACGTCCTGACTTTC.

The sample holds many counts of this clonotype. V and J are TRBV10-3 and TRBJ2-5, with TRBD1 as a possible D gene (6 bases). Germline CDR1 reads ENHRY; CDR2 reads SYGVKD. Trimming took 4 bases from V and 1 from J, leaving 10 bases between them. The CDR3 is made up of 14 amino acids. Here the CDR3 DNA reads TGTGCCATCAGTGCACAGGGATCCCAAGAGACCCAGTACTTC. It is translated as CAISAQGSQETQYF.

The gene calls are TRBV19 and TRBJ1-3; no firm D call. The CDR3 totals 12 residues. V lost 6 bases, J lost 4 bases, and 7 bases lay in between. CDR1 and CDR2 from the germline V gene are LNHDA and SQIVND (reference sequence). The CDR3 here is CASRPGGNTIYF. In DNA, the CDR3 is TGTGCCAGTAGACCGGGCGGAAACACCATATATTTT.